A selection of T cell receptor beta chains follows, all from one sample in a study of tumor-infiltrating lymphocytes in primary liver carcinoma. TCRdb re-analysed the multiplex PCR reads in MiXCR, keeping a single row per CDR3 protein. The profile shows fewer than 85,000 distinct CDR3 sequences, about three quarters of them singletons. Sequences were obtained from tumor-adjacent normal liver tissue. The receptor source for this set is a man in his forties with primary liver carcinoma and hepatitis B virus infection. Each CDR3 is given with its conserved first and last residue. The D gene is left open where the match is weak. For some rows the clone size is stated as once, few or many, or as a class when expanded; others skip it.

CDR3 | DNA | J | V | size | D
CASTLLTWDYPGPKAFF | TGTGCCAGCACTTTACTTACCTGGGACTACCCGGGCCCTAAAGCTTTCTTT | TRBJ1-1 | TRBV28 | . | .
CASSFAPSLEQFF | TGTGCCAGCAGCTTCGCGCCTTCGCTTGAGCAGTTCTTC | TRBJ2-1 | TRBV11-3 | many | .
CGVRDNTEAFF | TGCGGCGTCCGCGATAACACTGAAGCTTTCTTT | TRBJ1-1 | TRBV29-1 | . | .
CASCPNAGELFF | TGTGCCAGCTGTCCTAACGCCGGGGAGCTATTTTTT | TRBJ2-2 | TRBV5-5 | . | .
CASSHARGQGNNEQFF | TGTGCCAGCAGCCACGCCAGGGGACAGGGTAACAATGAGCAGTTCTTC | TRBJ2-1 | TRBV4-2 | few | TRBD1
CSVGSAGGSYNGQFF | TGCAGCGTTGGATCGGCCGGGGGGTCCTACAATGGGCAGTTCTTC | TRBJ2-1 | TRBV29-1 | few | TRBD2
CASNLDPWSSRRGETQYF | TGTGCCAGTAACTTAGATCCGTGGTCTAGCAGGAGAGGAGAGACCCAGTACTTC | TRBJ2-5 | TRBV11-2 | . | .
CASSETGGLIGYAF | TGTGCCAGCAGTGAGACAGGGGGCCTAATTGGCTACGCCTTC | TRBJ1-2 | TRBV28 | . | TRBD1
CASSLTLDGETQYF | TGTGCCAGCTCATTAACGTTGGACGGGGAGACCCAGTACTTC | TRBJ2-5 | TRBV18 | few | .
CASSSLSSYEQYF | TGTGCCAGCAGTTCCCTAAGTTCTTACGAGCAGTACTTC | TRBJ2-7 | TRBV6-5 | few | .
CASRRTGDSYNEQSF | TGCGCCAGCCGTAGGACTGGCGACTCCTACAATGAGCAGTCCTTC | TRBJ2-1 | TRBV5-1 | . | .
CASSLDHRQGAYKQYF | TGTGCCAGCAGCTTAGATCACAGGCAGGGGGCCTACAAGCAGTACTTC | TRBJ2-7 | TRBV11-2 | . | TRBD1
CASSQESSGGIPDYDERFF | TGTGCCAGCAGCCAAGAGTCATCGGGGGGAATTCCGGACTACGATGAGCGGTTCTTC | TRBJ2-1 | TRBV4-2 | once | TRBD2
CASSEGLVSGGSRTSGYGYTF | TGCGCCAGCAGTGAGGGCTTAGTGTCGGGGGGTAGCCGAACATCAGGTTATGGCTACACCTTC | TRBJ1-2 | TRBV10-2 | . | .
CTSSYNRGRSYNEQFF | TGTACCAGCAGTTACAACAGGGGCCGCTCCTACAATGAGCAGTTCTTC | TRBJ2-1 | TRBV6-2/TRBV6-3 | . | TRBD1
CASSLRSGTGGFKNLEQYF | TGCGCCAGCAGTTTGCGATCGGGGACAGGGGGCTTCAAGAACCTGGAGCAGTACTTC | TRBJ2-7 | TRBV6-2/TRBV6-3 | . | TRBD1
CSVDGGWEMRTEAYF | TGCAGCGTTGACGGGGGGTGGGAGATGAGGACTGAAGCTTACTTT | TRBJ1-1 | TRBV29-1 | . | .
CASTQGGRTDTQYF | TGTGCCAGCACCCAGGGGGGGAGAACAGATACGCAGTATTTT | TRBJ2-3 | TRBV28 | many | .
CASSLASSGPYEQYF | TGTGCCAGCAGCTTGGCATCTTCTGGTCCCTACGAGCAGTACTTC | TRBJ2-7 | TRBV5-5 | few | .
CASSISETQYF | TGTGCCAGCAGTATATCTGAGACCCAGTACTTC | TRBJ2-5 | TRBV11-2 | . | .
CACSQEYLAATIYNEEFF | TGCGCCTGCAGCCAGGAGTATCTAGCGGCCACCATTTACAATGAGGAGTTCTTC | TRBJ2-1 | TRBV4-1 | . | TRBD2
CASSLVAATVTEAFF | TGCGCCAGCAGCTTGGTGGCAGCGACGGTCACTGAAGCTTTCTTT | TRBJ1-1 | TRBV5-1 | many | .
CASSLGPGVYEQYF | TGTGCCAGCAGCCTCGGACCAGGGGTGTACGAGCAGTACTTC | TRBJ2-7 | TRBV5-4 | many | .
CASSLESQPLLTGELFF | TGTGCCAGCAGCTTAGAGTCCCAGCCGCTCCTCACCGGGGAGCTGTTTTTT | TRBJ2-2 | TRBV7-6 | many | .
CASSLTRRSWEQYF | TGTGCCAGCAGCTTAACCAGGAGAAGTTGGGAGCAGTACTTC | TRBJ2-7 | TRBV13 | . | .
CARSDNSNETQNF | TGCGCCAGGAGTGATAACAGTAACGAGACCCAGAACTTC | TRBJ2-5 | TRBV10-1 | . | .
CASSQGKGESLHF | TGTGCCAGCAGCCAAGGAAAAGGCGAATCCCTCCACTTT | TRBJ1-6 | TRBV4-2 | many | .
CASSFITDTQYF | TGTGCCAGCAGTTTTATCACAGATACGCAGTACTTT | TRBJ2-3 | TRBV12-3/TRBV12-4 | . | .
CATSDHSGPPLGEQYF | TGTGCCACCAGTGATCACTCCGGGCCGCCTTTAGGAGAGCAGTACTTC | TRBJ2-7 | TRBV24-1 | many | .
CASSEAPNRSPHHF | TGTGCCAGCAGTGAAGCCCCTAATCGGTCACCCCACCACTTT | TRBJ1-6 | TRBV6-1 | few | .